This T cell receptor (beta chain) was sequenced for a study of shared T cell receptors in the human thymus. Libraries were prepared by immunoSEQ multiplex PCR; TCRdb keeps only in-frame clonotypes and omits some of them. The sample lists roughly 500,000 clones; 78% were seen once. CDR1 SGHTA and CDR2 FQGNSA come from the germline V gene. CDR3 size: 18 residues. The junction had 8 bases not matched to a gene; V was cut back by 4 bases and J by 0 bases. The same data also went into a second study, on human thymus T cells. That investigation notes: Donors were healthy Finnish infants having corrective surgery for congenital heart defects. Resections removed during corrective heart surgery provided the thymus tissue used. There appeared to be biased usage of V and J genes in thymic and blood repertoires. Overlap was high between thymic repertoires from unrelated individuals, as reported in related research.

The clonotype was recovered from a boy younger than two with a congenital heart defect. The chain uses TRBV7-2 and TRBJ2-1; 11 bases align to TRBD2. The sequenced sample consisted of thymocytes. The CDR3 DNA sequence: TGTGCCAGCAGCTCCCCGGGGACTAGCGGTAGCTCCTACAATGAGCAGTTCTTC. Its protein is CASSSPGTSGSSYNEQFF.